The T cell receptor (beta chain) under discussion was sequenced for a study of shared clonotypes between healthy human individuals. The CDR3 is made up of 18 amino acids. Findings and limits, study-wide: In contrast to clonotypes shared by all four donors, non-shared clonotypes had lower generation probabilities.

Regarding this clone: Its antigen is not identified.

Original methodology: Filtering differed since immunoSEQ provided only junctions, with no quality scores. The assay was immunoSEQ multiplex PCR, and TCRdb's table has in-frame clones only and misses some. V and J calls and clone size are copied from that table; D and trimming were computed from the DNA. The table lists some 1 million clones, around 74% of them singletons. This sequence originates from a man between 18 and 29 years old in good health. The chain has TRBV1 and TRBJ2-1; TRBD2 is the table's D call, not checked against the DNA. TRBV1 is recorded as a pseudogene. The source material was memory CD4+ T cells sorted from blood. This sample's subset: CD45RA-negative fraction. The DNA of the CDR3 is TGCACCAGCAGCCGGCTAGCGGGAGGGCCCTCTCCTCGCAATGAGCAGTTCTTC. Protein product: CTSSRLAGGPSPRNEQFF.